Given below is one T cell receptor beta chain in context. No antigen is known for it. The data belong to a study of T cell responses to AZD1222 COVID-19 vaccine. Overall study context: Timing groups of about 4 and about 12 weeks for second doses were pooled.

Profiling relied on immunoSEQ multiplex PCR, and the TCRdb table lists in-frame clones only, not all of them. The sample consists of about 96,000 clones, roughly nine tenths of them appearing once. Findings and limits, study-wide: Within unmutated variant regions lay the reported targets of nearly half of spike-specific TCRs. Baseline seropositivity occurred in only 5 to 7 AZD1222 recipients. Donors, mostly white British, included more females; clonal diversity was possibly underestimated.

This CDR3 contains 15 residues. Germline V lookup: CDR1 MNHEY, CDR2 SVGAGI. The germline V and J ends were trimmed by 0 bases and 7 bases, with 12 bases remaining between them. The source material was peripheral blood, sampled on day 0 of AZD1222 vaccination. This sequence originates from an adult in good health. The chain couples TRBV6-5 to TRBJ1-4; D is unresolved. The DNA of the CDR3 is TGTGCCAGCAGTTACTCGGGCGGACCGTTTGAAAAACTGTTTTTT. Translation: CASSYSGGPFEKLFF.